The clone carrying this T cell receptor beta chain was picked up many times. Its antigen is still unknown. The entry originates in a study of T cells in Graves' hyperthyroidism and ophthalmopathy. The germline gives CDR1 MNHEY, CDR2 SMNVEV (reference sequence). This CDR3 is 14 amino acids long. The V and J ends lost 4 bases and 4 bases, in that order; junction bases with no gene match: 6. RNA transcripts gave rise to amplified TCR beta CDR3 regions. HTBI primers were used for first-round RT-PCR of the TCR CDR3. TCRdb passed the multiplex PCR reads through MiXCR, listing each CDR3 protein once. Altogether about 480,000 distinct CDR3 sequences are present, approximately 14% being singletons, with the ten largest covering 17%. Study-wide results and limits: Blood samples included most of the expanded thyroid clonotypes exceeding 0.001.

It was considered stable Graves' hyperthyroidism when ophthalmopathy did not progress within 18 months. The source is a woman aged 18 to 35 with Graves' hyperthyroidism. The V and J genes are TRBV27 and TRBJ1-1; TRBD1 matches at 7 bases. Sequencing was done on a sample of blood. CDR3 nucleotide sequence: TGTGCCAGCAGTTCCTCCCAGGGGGTCACTGAAGCTTTCTTT. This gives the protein CASSSSQGVTEAFF.